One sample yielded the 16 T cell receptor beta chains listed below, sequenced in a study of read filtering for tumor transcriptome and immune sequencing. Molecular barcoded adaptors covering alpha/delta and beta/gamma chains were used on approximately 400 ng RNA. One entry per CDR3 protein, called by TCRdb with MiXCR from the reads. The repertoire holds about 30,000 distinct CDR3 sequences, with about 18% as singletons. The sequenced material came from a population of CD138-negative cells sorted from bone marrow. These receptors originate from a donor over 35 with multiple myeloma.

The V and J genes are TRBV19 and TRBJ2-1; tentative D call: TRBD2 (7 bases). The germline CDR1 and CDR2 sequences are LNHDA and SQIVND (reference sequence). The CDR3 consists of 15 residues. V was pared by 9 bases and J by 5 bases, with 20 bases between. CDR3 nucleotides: TGTGCCAGGTGTATTAAGGCGGGGGCCAACAATGAGCAGTTCTTC. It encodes CARCIKAGANNEQFF.

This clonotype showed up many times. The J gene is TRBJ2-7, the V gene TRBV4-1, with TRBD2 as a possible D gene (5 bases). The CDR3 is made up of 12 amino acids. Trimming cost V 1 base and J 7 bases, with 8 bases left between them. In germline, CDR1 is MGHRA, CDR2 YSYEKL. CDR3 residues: CASSQVRGEQYF. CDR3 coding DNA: TGCGCCAGCAGCCAAGTACGCGGGGAGCAGTACTTC.

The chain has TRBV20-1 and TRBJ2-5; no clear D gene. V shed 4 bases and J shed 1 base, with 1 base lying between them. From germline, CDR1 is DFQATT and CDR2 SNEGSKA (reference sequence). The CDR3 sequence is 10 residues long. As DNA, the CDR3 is TGCAGTGCTATCCAAGAGACCCAGTACTTC. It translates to CSAIQETQYF.

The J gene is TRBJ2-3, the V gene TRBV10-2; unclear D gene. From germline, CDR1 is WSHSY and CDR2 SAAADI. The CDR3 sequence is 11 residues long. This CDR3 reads CVRGPSDTQYF. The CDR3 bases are TGCGTCCGCGGCCCTTCAGATACGCAGTATTTT.

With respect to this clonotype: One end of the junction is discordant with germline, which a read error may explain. The CDR3 spells CDWRRDNTGELFF. The DNA of the CDR3 is TGTGACTGGCGTAGGGACAACACCGGGGAGCTGTTTTTT. The chain joins TRBV30 to TRBJ2-2; either TRBD1 or TRBD2 may fit D (5 bases each). The CDR3 sequence is 13 residues long. Germline V CDR1 and CDR2: GTSNPN, SVGIG (reference sequence).

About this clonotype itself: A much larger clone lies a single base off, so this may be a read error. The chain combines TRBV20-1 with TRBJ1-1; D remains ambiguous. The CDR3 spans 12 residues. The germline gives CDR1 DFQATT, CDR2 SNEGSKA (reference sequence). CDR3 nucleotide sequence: TGCAGTGAGACATTCTTGAACATTGAAGCTTTCTTT. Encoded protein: CSETFLNIEAFF.

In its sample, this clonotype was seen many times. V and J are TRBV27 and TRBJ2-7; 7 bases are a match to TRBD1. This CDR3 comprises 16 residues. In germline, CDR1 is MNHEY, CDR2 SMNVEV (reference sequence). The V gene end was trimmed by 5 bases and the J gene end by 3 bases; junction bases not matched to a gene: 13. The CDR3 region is CASSNTGANPIYEQYF. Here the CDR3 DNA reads TGTGCCAGCAGTAATACAGGGGCCAATCCAATCTACGAGCAGTACTTC.

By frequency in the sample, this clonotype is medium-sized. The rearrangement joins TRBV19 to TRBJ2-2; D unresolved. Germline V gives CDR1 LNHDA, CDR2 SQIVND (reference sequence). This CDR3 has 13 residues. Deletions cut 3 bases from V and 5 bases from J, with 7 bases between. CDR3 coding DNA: TGTGCCAGTAGTATGGGCAGAACCGGGGAGCTGTTTTTT. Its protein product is CASSMGRTGELFF. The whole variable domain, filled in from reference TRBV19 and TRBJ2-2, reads DGGITQSPKYLFRKEGQNVTLSCEQNLNHDAMYWYRQDPGQGLRLIYYSQIVNDFQKGDIAEGYSVSREKKESFPLTVTSAQKNPTAFYLCASSMGRTGELFFGEGSRLTVL.

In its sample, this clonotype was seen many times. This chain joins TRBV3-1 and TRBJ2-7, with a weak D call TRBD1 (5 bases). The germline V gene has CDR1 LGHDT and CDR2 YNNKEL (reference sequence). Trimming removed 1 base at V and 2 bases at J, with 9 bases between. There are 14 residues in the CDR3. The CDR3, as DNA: TGTGCCAGCAGCCAAGGCTTAGGGGCCTACGAGCAGTACTTC. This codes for CASSQGLGAYEQYF.

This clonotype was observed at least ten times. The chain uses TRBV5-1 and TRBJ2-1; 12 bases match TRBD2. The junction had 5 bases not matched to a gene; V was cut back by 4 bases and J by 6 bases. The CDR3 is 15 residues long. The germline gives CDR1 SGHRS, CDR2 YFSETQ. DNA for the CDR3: TGCGCCAGCAGCCCGGGACTAGCGGGTGTCAATGAGCAGTTCTTC. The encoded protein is CASSPGLAGVNEQFF.

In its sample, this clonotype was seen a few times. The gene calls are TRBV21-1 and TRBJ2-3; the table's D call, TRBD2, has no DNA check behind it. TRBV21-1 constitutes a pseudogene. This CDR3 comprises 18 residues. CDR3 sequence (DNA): TGTGCCAGCAGCAAAGTCGGGACTAGCGGGAGGAAGGCAGATACGCAGTATTTT. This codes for CASSKVGTSGRKADTQYF.

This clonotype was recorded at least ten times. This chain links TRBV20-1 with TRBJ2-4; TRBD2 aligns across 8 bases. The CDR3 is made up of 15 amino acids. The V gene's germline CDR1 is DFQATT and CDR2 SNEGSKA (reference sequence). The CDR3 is CRAAGGELAKNIQYF. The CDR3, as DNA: TGCAGGGCAGCCGGGGGGGAGTTAGCCAAAAACATTCAGTACTTC.

CDR3 sequence (DNA): TGTGCCAGCAGCCAAGGAACAAGCACAGATACGCAGTATTTT. Protein product: CASSQGTSTDTQYF. The rearrangement joins TRBV4-2 to TRBJ2-3; D call uncertain. The germline V gene encodes CDR1 LGHNA and CDR2 YNFKEQ. The CDR3 spans 14 residues. Trimming left V 1 base short and J 0 bases short, with 5 bases between.

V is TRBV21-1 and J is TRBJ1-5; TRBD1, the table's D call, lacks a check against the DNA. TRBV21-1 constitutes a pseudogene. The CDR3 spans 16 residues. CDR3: CASSKGQGPRGQPQHF. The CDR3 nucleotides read TGTGCCAGCAGCAAAGGGCAGGGGCCTCGGGGTCAGCCCCAGCATTTT.

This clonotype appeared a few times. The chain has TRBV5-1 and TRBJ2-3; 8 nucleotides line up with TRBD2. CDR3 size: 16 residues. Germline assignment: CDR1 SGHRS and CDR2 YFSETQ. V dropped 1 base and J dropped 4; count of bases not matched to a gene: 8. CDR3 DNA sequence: TGCGCCAGCAGCTTGTGGGGGGGCGGGGGGCCAGATACGCAGTATTTT. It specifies CASSLWGGGGPDTQYF.

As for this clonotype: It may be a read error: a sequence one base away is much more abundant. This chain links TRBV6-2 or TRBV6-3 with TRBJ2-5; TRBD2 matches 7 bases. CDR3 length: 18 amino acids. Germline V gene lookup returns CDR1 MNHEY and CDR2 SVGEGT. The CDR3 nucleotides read TGTGCCAGCAATTACTCGATTGTGTCTAGCGGAAATCAAGAGACCCAGTACTTC. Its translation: CASNYSIVSSGNQETQYF.